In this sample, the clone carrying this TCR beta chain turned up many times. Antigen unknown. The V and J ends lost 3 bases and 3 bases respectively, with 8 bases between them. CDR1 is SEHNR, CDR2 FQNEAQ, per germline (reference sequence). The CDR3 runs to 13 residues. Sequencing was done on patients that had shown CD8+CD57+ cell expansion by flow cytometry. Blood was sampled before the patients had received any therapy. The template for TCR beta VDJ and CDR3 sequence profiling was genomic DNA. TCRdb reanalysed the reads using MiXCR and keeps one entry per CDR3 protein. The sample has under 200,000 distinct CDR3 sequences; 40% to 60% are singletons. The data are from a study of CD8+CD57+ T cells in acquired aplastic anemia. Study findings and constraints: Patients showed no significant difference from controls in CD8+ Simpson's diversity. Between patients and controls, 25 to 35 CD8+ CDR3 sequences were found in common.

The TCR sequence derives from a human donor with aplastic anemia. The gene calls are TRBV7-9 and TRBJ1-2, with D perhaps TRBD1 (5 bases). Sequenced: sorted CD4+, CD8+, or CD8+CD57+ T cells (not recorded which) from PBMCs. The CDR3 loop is CASSFGTDYGYTF. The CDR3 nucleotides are TGTGCCAGCAGCTTTGGGACCGACTATGGCTACACCTTC.